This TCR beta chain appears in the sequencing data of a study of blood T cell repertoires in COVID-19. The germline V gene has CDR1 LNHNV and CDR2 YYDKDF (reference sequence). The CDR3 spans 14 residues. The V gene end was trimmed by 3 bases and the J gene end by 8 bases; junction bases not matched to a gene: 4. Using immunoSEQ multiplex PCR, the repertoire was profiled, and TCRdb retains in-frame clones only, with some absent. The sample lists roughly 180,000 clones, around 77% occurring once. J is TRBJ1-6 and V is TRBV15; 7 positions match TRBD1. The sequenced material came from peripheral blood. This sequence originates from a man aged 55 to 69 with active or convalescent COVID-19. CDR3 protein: CATSREDRDSPLHF. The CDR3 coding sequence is TGTGCCACCAGCAGGGAAGACAGGGATTCACCCCTCCACTTT.